This T cell receptor beta chain came from a study of T cell repertoires in cytomegalovirus infection. Germline lookup yields CDR1 SGHTA and CDR2 FQGNSA. Trimming removed 1 base from V and 6 bases from J, with 16 bases in between. This CDR3 contains 15 residues. Each CDR3 protein gets one entry after TCRdb re-called the reads with MiXCR. This sample has around 140,000 distinct CDR3 sequences, with over 30% found just once. Regarding this clonotype: The antigen remains undetermined.

This chain joins TRBV7-2 and TRBJ2-7, with D possibly called TRBD1 or TRBD2 (5 bases each). This TCR was recovered from a human donor in good health (CMV status not recorded). Some clones in this sample may be carry-over from other donors' samples. The sequences come from CD8+ T cells from cultured PBMCs, collected from culture after CMV antigen stimulation. The CDR3 loop is CASSLGGTEFGEQYF. The CDR3 DNA follows: TGTGCCAGCAGCTTAGGGGGGACCGAATTCGGCGAGCAGTACTTC.